The entry that follows covers one TCR beta chain sequence. The specificity of this receptor is unknown. Base qualities are not provided; no much larger clone lies one nucleotide away. The germline V gene (reference sequence) supplies CDR1 PRHDT and CDR2 FYEKMQ. The CDR3 holds 17 amino acids from the cysteine to the phenylalanine. CDR3 DNA is the only sequence kept; it has 51 bases, read in frame from the first base. V is pared back by 2 bases and J by 1 base, with 17 bases lying between the germline termini. This entry is derived from a study of T cell changes during pregnancy in multiple sclerosis (dated by TCRdb to between 2018 and 2021). Study-level background: The study looked at changes in the T cell repertoire across pregnancy in women with multiple sclerosis.

The library was produced with the immunoSEQ multiplex PCR assay. Not all clones reach the TCRdb copy of this immuneACCESS table, which keeps in-frame sequences only. Checked studies attribute under half of the gap to unresolved V genes and leave the rest unexplained. The sample table holds under 65,000 clones, of which 93% were seen once. Around 4% of the sample lies in the top ten. The TCR was taken from a female donor with multiple sclerosis, enrolled in a pregnancy study. The sample was CD8+ T cells from peripheral blood mononuclear cells, taken in the second trimester of pregnancy. This receptor chain uses TRBV13 and TRBJ2-5; matching of 5 bases hints at TRBD2 as the D gene. The DNA sequence follows: TGTGCCAGCAGCTTACCGGATGGCGGGCACAGCCAAGAGACCCAGTACTTC. Its translation is CASSLPDGGHSQETQYF.